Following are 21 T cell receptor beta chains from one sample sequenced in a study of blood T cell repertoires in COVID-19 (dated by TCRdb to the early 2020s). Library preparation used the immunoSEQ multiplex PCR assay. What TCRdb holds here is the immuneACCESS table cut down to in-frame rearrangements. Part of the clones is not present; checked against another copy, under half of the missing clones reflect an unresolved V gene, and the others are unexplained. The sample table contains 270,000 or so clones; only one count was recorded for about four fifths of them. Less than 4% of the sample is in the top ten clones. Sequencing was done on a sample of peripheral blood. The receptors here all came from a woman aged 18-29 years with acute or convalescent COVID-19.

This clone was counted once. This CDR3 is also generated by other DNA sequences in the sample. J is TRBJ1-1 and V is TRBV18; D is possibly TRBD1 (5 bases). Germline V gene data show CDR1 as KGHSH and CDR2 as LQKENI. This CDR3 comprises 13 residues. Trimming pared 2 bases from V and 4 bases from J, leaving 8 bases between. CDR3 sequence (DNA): TGTGCCAGCTCACCATCCGGGGGCACTGAAGCTTTCTTT. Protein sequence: CASSPSGGTEAFF.

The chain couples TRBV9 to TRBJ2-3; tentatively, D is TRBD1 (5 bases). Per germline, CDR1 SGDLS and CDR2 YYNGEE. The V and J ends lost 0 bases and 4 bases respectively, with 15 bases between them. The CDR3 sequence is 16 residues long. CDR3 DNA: TGTGCCAGCAGCGTAGTAGGCACTGGGGCGGCAGATACGCAGTATTTT. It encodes CASSVVGTGAADTQYF.

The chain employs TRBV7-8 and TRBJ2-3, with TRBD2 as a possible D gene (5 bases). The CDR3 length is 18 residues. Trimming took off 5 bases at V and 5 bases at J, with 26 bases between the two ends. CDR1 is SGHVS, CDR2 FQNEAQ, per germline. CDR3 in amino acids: CASSHQSGLAGDGDTQYF. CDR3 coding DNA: TGTGCCAGCAGCCATCAATCCGGGCTAGCTGGGGATGGAGATACGCAGTATTTT.

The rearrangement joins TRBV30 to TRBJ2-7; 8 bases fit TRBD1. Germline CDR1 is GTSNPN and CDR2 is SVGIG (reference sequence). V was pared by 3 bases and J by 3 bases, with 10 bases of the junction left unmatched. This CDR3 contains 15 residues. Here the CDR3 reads CAWSPQGATNYEQYF. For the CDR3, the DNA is TGTGCCTGGAGCCCGCAGGGGGCCACGAACTACGAGCAGTACTTC.

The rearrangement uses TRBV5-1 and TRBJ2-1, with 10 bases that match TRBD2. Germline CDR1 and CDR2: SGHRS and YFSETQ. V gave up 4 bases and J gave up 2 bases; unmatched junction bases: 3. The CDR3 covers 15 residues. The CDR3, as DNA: TGCGCCAGCAGCGCAACTAGCGGGACCTACAATGAGCAGTTCTTC. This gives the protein CASSATSGTYNEQFF.

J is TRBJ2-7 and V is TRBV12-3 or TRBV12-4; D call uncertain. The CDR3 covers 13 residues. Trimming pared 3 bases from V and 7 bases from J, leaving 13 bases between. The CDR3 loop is CASSLVGGVEQYF. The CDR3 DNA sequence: TGTGCCAGCAGTTTGGTCGGCGGAGTTGAGCAGTACTTC.

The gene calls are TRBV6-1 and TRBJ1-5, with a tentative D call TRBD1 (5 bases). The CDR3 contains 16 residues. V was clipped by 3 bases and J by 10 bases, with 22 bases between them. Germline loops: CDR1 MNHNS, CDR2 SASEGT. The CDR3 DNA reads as TGTGCCAGCAGTGACTTCACCCTCGGGGGTTTCTCACCCCAGCATTTT. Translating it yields CASSDFTLGGFSPQHF.

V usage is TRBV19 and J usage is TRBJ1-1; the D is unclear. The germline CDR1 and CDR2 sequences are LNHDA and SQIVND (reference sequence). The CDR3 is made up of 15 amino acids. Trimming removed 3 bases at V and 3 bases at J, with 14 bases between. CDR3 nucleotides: TGTGCCAGTAGTATCTTGAGGGAGCAGGACACTGAAGCTTTCTTT. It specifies CASSILREQDTEAFF.

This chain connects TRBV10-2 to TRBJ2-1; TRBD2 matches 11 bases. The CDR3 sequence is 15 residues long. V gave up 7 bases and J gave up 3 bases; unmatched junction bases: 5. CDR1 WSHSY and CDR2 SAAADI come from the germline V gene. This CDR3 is CASTPGLAVYNEQFF. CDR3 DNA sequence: TGCGCCAGCACCCCGGGACTAGCGGTCTACAATGAGCAGTTCTTC.

The DNA of the CDR3 is TGTGCCACCAGCAGAGTAACGGACAGGAACAATGAGCAGTTCTTC. As protein: CATSRVTDRNNEQFF. The V gene is TRBV15, the J gene TRBJ2-1; 7 positions agree with TRBD1. CDR1 is LNHNV and CDR2 is YYDKDF in the germline V gene (reference sequence). The CDR3 runs to 15 residues. J gave up 5 bases and V 1 base, and 5 bases lay outside the gene matches.

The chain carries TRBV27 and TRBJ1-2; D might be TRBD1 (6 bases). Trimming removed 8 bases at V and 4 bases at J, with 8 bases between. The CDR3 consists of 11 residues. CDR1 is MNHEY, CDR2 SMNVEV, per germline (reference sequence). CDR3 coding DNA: TGTGCCAGCCAGGGGACCTATGGCTACACCTTC. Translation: CASQGTYGYTF.

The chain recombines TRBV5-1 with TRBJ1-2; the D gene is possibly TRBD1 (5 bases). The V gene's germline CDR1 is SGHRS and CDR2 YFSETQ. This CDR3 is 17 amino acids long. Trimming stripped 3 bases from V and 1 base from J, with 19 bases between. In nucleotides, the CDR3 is TGCGCCAGCAGCTCCACCTCACGCGGGACGGTTAACTATGGCTACACCTTC. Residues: CASSSTSRGTVNYGYTF. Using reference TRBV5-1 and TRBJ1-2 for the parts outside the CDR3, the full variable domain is KAGVTQTPRYLIKTRGQQVTLSCSPISGHRSVSWYQQTPGQGLQFLFEYFSETQRNKGNFPGRFSGRQFSNSRSEMNVSTLELGDSALYLCASSSTSRGTVNYGYTFGSGTRLTVV.

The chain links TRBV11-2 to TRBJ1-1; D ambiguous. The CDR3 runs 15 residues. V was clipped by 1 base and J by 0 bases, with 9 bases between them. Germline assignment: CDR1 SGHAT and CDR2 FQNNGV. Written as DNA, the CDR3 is TGTGCCAGCAGCTTAGGAACGGGGATGAACACTGAAGCTTTCTTT. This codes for CASSLGTGMNTEAFF.

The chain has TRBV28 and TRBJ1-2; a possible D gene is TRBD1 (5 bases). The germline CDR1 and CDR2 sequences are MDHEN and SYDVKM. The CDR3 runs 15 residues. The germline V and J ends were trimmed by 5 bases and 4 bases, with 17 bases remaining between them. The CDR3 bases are TGTGCCAGCAGTCCCCCAACGACAGCTAGCTATGGCTACACCTTC. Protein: CASSPPTTASYGYTF.

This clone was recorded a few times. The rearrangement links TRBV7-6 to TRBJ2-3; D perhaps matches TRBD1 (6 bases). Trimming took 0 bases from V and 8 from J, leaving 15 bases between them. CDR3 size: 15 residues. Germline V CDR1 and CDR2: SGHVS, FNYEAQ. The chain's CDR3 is CASSLALAAGVTQYF. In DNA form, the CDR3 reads TGTGCCAGCAGCTTAGCTCTGGCGGCAGGGGTTACGCAGTATTTT.

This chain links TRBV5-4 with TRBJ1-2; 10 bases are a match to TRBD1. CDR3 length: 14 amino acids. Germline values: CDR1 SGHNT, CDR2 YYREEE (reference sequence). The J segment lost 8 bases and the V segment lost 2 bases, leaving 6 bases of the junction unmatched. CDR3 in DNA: TGTGCCAGCAGCTTCGACAGGGGGCAAGGAGGCTACACCTTC. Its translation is CASSFDRGQGGYTF.

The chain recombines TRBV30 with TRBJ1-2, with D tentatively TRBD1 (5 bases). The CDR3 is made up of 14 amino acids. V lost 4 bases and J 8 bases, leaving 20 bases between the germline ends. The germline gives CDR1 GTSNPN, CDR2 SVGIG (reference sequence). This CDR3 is CAWTATRAVRGYTF. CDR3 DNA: TGTGCCTGGACGGCTACCAGGGCGGTGCGGGGCTACACCTTC.

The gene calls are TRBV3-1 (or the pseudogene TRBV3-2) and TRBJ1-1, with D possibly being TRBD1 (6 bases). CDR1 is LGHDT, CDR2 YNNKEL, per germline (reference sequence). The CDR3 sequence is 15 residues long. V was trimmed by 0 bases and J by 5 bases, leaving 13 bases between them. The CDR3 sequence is CASSQDLGGKTEAFF. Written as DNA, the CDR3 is TGTGCCAGCAGCCAAGATCTAGGGGGAAAAACTGAAGCTTTCTTT.

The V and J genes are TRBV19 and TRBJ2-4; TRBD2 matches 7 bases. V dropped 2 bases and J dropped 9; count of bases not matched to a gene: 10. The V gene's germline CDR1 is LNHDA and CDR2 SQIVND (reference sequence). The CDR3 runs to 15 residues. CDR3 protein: CASSISPGGAGIQYF. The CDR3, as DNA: TGTGCCAGTAGTATAAGCCCGGGAGGAGCCGGCATTCAGTACTTC.

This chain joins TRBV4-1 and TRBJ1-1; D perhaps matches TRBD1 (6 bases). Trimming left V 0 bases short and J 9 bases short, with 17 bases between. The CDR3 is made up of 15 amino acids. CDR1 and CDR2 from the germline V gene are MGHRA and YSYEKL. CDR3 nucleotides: TGCGCCAGCAGCCAAGATTCCCAGGGGATGAGGAAAGCTTTCTTT. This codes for CASSQDSQGMRKAFF.

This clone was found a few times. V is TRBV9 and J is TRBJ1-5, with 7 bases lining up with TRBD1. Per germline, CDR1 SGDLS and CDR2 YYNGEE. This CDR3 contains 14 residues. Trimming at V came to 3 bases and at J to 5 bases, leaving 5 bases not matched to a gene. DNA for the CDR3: TGTGCCAGCAGCGGGGGGGACAGTCATCAGCCCCAGCATTTT. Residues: CASSGGDSHQPQHF.